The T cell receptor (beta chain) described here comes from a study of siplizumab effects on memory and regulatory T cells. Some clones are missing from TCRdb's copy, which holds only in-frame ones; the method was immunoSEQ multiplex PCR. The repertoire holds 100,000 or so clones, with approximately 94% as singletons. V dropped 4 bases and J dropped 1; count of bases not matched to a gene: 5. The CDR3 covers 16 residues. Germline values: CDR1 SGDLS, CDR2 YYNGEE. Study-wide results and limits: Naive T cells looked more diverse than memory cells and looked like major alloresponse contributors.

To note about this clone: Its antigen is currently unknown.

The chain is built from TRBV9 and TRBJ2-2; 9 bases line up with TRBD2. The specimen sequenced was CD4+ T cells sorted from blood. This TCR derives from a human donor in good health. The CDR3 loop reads CASSTSAGGNTGELFF. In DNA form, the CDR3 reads TGTGCCAGCAGCACGTCAGCGGGGGGGAACACCGGGGAGCTGTTTTTT.